These 30 T cell receptor beta chains originate from one sample sequenced in a study of identical twins. One entry per CDR3 protein results from TCRdb running MiXCR on the 5' RACE reads. The table includes under 900,000 distinct CDR3 sequences, 9% to 15% detected once. In addition, the sample was reused for a study of yellow fever vaccine responses in identical twins.

The sequencing input was PBMCs. These receptors were collected from a woman aged 18-29 years in good health.

The rearrangement links TRBV29-1 to TRBJ2-2; 11 bases line up with TRBD2. The V and J ends lost 5 bases and 6 bases, in that order; junction bases with no gene match: 5. Germline V gene sequence: CDR1 SQVTM, CDR2 ANQGSEA. This CDR3 has 14 amino acids. The CDR3 spells CSVLELAGAGELFF. CDR3 in DNA: TGCAGCGTTTTAGAACTAGCGGGAGCCGGGGAGCTGTTTTTT.

This clonotype came up many times. The V call is TRBV11-2, the J call TRBJ2-2; D is ambiguous. This CDR3 has 17 amino acids. Trimming took off 1 base at V and 4 bases at J, with 16 bases between the two ends. CDR1 is SGHAT, CDR2 FQNNGV, per germline. In nucleotides, the CDR3 is TGTGCCAGCAGCTTAGTGGCAGGATTACTTCCCACCGGGGAGCTGTTTTTT. Translated, it gives CASSLVAGLLPTGELFF.

A few counts support this clonotype. The rearrangement links TRBV6-1 to TRBJ1-1, with D tentatively TRBD1 (5 bases). Germline V gene data show CDR1 as MNHNS and CDR2 as SASEGT. The CDR3 contains 15 residues. V was shortened by 4 bases and J by 1 base, with 13 bases between the two germline ends. The CDR3 reads CASSAYDRTNTEAFF. In nucleotides, the CDR3 is TGTGCCAGCAGTGCGTACGACAGAACGAACACTGAAGCTTTCTTT.

The chain recombines TRBV7-9 with TRBJ2-5; D gene ambiguous. The CDR3 has 15 amino acids. Deletions cut 4 bases from V and 1 base from J, with 13 bases between. Germline V CDR1 and CDR2: SEHNR, FQNEAQ (reference sequence). CDR3: CASSSSHGLQETQYF. CDR3 DNA sequence: TGTGCCAGCAGCTCCTCCCACGGGCTCCAAGAGACCCAGTACTTC.

In this sample, this clonotype turned up a few times. This chain links TRBV12-3 or TRBV12-4 with TRBJ1-2; D is unresolved. The CDR3 has 14 amino acids. Trimming stripped 7 bases from V and 4 bases from J, with 16 bases between. DNA for the CDR3: TGTGCCAGCACCCTTAGTTGGCGGTCCTATGGCTACACCTTC. It specifies CASTLSWRSYGYTF.

This clonotype was detected many times. The chain joins TRBV5-1 to TRBJ2-1, with 7 positions matching TRBD2. V was pared by 3 bases and J by 4 bases, with 10 bases of the junction left unmatched. Germline V gene data show CDR1 as SGHRS and CDR2 as YFSETQ. This CDR3 is 16 amino acids long. The CDR3 coding sequence is TGCGCCAGCAGCTACCGTGAGACTAGCTTGTACAATGAGCAGTTCTTC. Translating gives CASSYRETSLYNEQFF.

The CDR3 loop is CASRQPLKNIGMEAQYF. The CDR3 DNA reads TGCGCCAGCAGACAACCACTAAAGAACATAGGGATGGAGGCCCAGTACTTC. The chain employs TRBV4-1 and TRBJ2-5, with a possible D match to TRBD2 (5 bases). V lost 6 bases and J 9 bases, leaving 29 bases between the germline ends. The CDR3 is 17 residues long. Germline V lookup: CDR1 MGHRA, CDR2 YSYEKL.

J is TRBJ2-3 and V is TRBV20-1, with TRBD1 matching over 8 bases. V trimming: 2 bases; J trimming: 4 bases; junction bases outside the gene matches: 17. The CDR3 is made up of 18 amino acids. Germline CDR1 is DFQATT and CDR2 is SNEGSKA (reference sequence). CDR3 sequence reads: CSARSRFRGRGLADTQYF. In DNA, the CDR3 is TGCAGTGCTAGATCCCGGTTTCGCGGCAGGGGGCTCGCAGATACGCAGTATTTT.

This clonotype has at least ten counts. CDR3 loop: CATSIWGEGYNEQFF. DNA of the CDR3: TGTGCCACCTCTATCTGGGGGGAGGGGTACAATGAGCAGTTCTTC. The chain is built from TRBV24-1 and TRBJ2-1, with TRBD2 identical over 7 bases. The germline V gene has CDR1 KGHDR and CDR2 SFDVKD. The CDR3 runs 15 residues. The V gene end was trimmed by 9 bases and the J gene end by 4 bases; junction bases not matched to a gene: 11.

V and J are TRBV20-1 and TRBJ2-7; no firm D call. Deletions cut 3 bases from V and 2 bases from J, with 11 bases between. Germline values: CDR1 DFQATT, CDR2 SNEGSKA (reference sequence). The length of the CDR3 is 13 residues. CDR3 nucleotides: TGCAGTGCTAGGGGTCCGGATACCTACGAGCAGTACGTC. Its translation is CSARGPDTYEQYV.

V usage is TRBV7-6 and J usage is TRBJ1-4; D is uncertain. The CDR3 extends over 11 amino acids. V gave up 5 bases and J gave up 13 bases, with 11 bases separating them. Germline CDR1 reads SGHVS; CDR2 reads FNYEAQ. CDR3 in amino acids: CASSPGEILFF. In DNA, the CDR3 is TGTGCCAGCAGCCCCGGTGAGATACTGTTTTTT.

In this sample, this clonotype turned up many times. The chain has TRBV28 and TRBJ2-5, with TRBD1 as a possible D gene (5 bases). Germline loops: CDR1 MDHEN, CDR2 SYDVKM. The CDR3 extends over 13 amino acids. V was pared by 4 bases and J by 5 bases, with 11 bases between. DNA for the CDR3: TGTGCCAGCAGTTGGCAGGGCCAGGAGACCCAGTACTTC. As protein: CASSWQGQETQYF.

This chain uses TRBV28 with TRBJ2-5; TRBD1 aligns across 7 bases. Per germline, CDR1 MDHEN and CDR2 SYDVKM. This CDR3 region has 15 residues. The trim removed 5 bases at V and 8 bases at J, leaving 14 bases unmatched. The CDR3 DNA reads as TGTGCCAGCAGTCATCGGGACAGTATCTGGGGAACCCAGTACTTC. The encoded protein is CASSHRDSIWGTQYF.

This clonotype came up many times. This chain connects TRBV20-1 to TRBJ2-1; D may correspond to TRBD1 or TRBD2 (5 bases each). Germline V CDR1 and CDR2: DFQATT, SNEGSKA (reference sequence). The germline V and J ends were trimmed by 0 bases and 4 bases, with 10 bases remaining between them. The CDR3 covers 14 residues. The CDR3 DNA sequence: TGCAGTGCTAGAGAGGGGGTAGGTTACAATGAGCAGTTCTTC. This codes for CSAREGVGYNEQFF.

The chain employs TRBV24-1 and TRBJ2-2; TRBD2 aligns across 7 bases. CDR3 length: 19 amino acids. V shed 0 bases and J 0 bases; nucleotides not matched to a gene: 9. Germline V CDR1 and CDR2: KGHDR, SFDVKD. The CDR3 DNA reads TGTGCCACCAGTGATTTGCCCCCCCCGGGGGGTGCGAACACCGGGGAGCTGTTTTTT. It yields the protein CATSDLPPPGGANTGELFF.

The rearrangement links TRBV6-5 to TRBJ2-3; TRBD1 is a possible D gene (6 bases). Germline values: CDR1 MNHEY, CDR2 SVGAGI. The CDR3 consists of 17 residues. V lost 0 bases to trimming and J lost 4 bases, with 17 bases between them. The CDR3 reads CASSYSKQGRRADTQYF. DNA for the CDR3: TGTGCCAGCAGTTACTCGAAACAGGGTAGGCGGGCAGATACGCAGTATTTT.

This clonotype occurred a few times. The chain links TRBV7-9 to TRBJ1-2; D not certain. V was shortened by 0 bases and J by 3 bases, with 11 bases between the two germline ends. The CDR3 sequence is 15 residues long. The germline CDR1 and CDR2 sequences are SEHNR and FQNEAQ (reference sequence). DNA of the CDR3: TGTGCCAGCAGCTTAGCCATCGACGGGGACTATGGCTACACCTTC. This sequence encodes CASSLAIDGDYGYTF.

This clonotype has a handful of counts. The chain is built from TRBV18 and TRBJ2-7; TRBD1 aligns across 10 bases. The CDR3 loop spans 16 amino acids. J gave up 7 bases and V 3 bases, and 12 bases lay outside the gene matches. The germline CDR1 and CDR2 sequences are KGHSH and LQKENI. CDR3 nucleotides: TGTGCCAGCTCACCCACCCGGGACAGGGGACTGGAAGAGCAGTACTTC. The encoded protein is CASSPTRDRGLEEQYF. The whole variable domain, remainder taken from reference TRBV18 and TRBJ2-7, is NAGVMQNPRHLVRRRGQEARLRCSPMKGHSHVYWYRQLPEEGLKFMVYLQKENIIDESGMPKERFSAEFPKEGPSILRIQQVVRGDSAAYFCASSPTRDRGLEEQYFGPGTRLTVT.

In its sample, this clonotype was seen a few times. V gene TRBV5-1 combines with J gene TRBJ2-1; 8 bases are a match to TRBD1. The CDR3 has 13 amino acids. The V segment lost 3 bases and the J segment 12 bases; nucleotides outside the gene matches: 8. CDR1 is SGHRS, CDR2 YFSETQ, per germline. CDR3 sequence (DNA): TGCGCCAGCAGCTCAGGGCCAGGGGGCGCGCAGTTCTTC. Its translation: CASSSGPGGAQFF.

This clonotype was detected many times. V is TRBV12-3 or TRBV12-4 and J is TRBJ2-1; a possible D gene is TRBD2 (5 bases). The CDR3 contains 15 residues. Trimming shortened V by 8 bases and J by 0 bases, and 14 bases separated the two germline ends. The CDR3 bases are TGTGCCAGCGGGTTCAGCGGAAGCTCCTACAATGAGCAGTTCTTC. Amino acid sequence: CASGFSGSSYNEQFF.

A few counts support this clonotype. The chain is built from TRBV5-6 and TRBJ2-7; 7 bases map to TRBD1. Losses at the gene ends were 6 bases for V and 4 bases for J; bases not matched to a gene: 13. The CDR3 runs to 15 residues. The germline CDR1 and CDR2 sequences are SGHDT and YYEEEE. DNA for the CDR3: TGTGCCAGCACCTCCCTTCAGACAGGGTGGTACGAGCAGTACTTC. This translates into CASTSLQTGWYEQYF.

Ten or more counts support this clonotype. The rearrangement joins TRBV11-1 to TRBJ2-1; TRBD2 matches at 7 bases. Germline loops: CDR1 SGHAT, CDR2 FQDESV (reference sequence). V dropped 5 bases and J dropped 0; count of bases not matched to a gene: 7. There are 16 residues in the CDR3. The CDR3 bases are TGTGCCAGCAGCGGGCCGCGCGGGAGCTCCTACAATGAGCAGTTCTTC. As protein: CASSGPRGSSYNEQFF.

This chain connects TRBV4-1 to TRBJ1-6, with unresolved D. V was pared by 2 bases and J by 4 bases, with 9 bases between. This CDR3 contains 15 residues. Germline loops: CDR1 MGHRA, CDR2 YSYEKL. CDR3 sequence (DNA): TGCGCCAGCAGCCAACTGGGAAAGTATAATTCACCCCTCCACTTT. This encodes CASSQLGKYNSPLHF.

J is TRBJ1-4 and V is TRBV5-1; a possible D gene is TRBD1 (6 bases). CDR1 and CDR2 from the germline V gene are SGHRS and YFSETQ. The CDR3 is 15 amino acids. The ends were cut back, 2 bases at V and 3 bases at J, with 11 bases in the middle. The CDR3 bases are TGCGCCAGCAGCTTCAACAGGGCTCCTAATGAAAAACTGTTTTTT. Its translation is CASSFNRAPNEKLFF.

The sample holds a few counts of this clonotype. V and J are TRBV6-2 or TRBV6-3 and TRBJ2-3, with TRBD1 matching over 7 bases. The CDR3 loop spans 16 amino acids. Trimming at V came to 5 bases and at J to 0 bases, leaving 8 bases not matched to a gene. Germline-derived CDR1 and CDR2 are MNHEY and SVGEGT. The CDR3 nucleotides are TGTGCCAGCAGTCCCGACAGGGCGGCTAGCACAGATACGCAGTATTTT. This gives the protein CASSPDRAASTDTQYF.

A few counts support this clonotype. This chain connects TRBV20-1 to TRBJ1-1, with 7 bases matching TRBD1. CDR1 DFQATT and CDR2 SNEGSKA come from the germline V gene (reference sequence). V shed 6 bases and J 5 bases; nucleotides not matched to a gene: 9. The CDR3 loop spans 13 amino acids. CDR3 sequence (DNA): TGCAGTGCACCAGACAGGGTGGGGACTGAAGCTTTCTTT. The encoded protein is CSAPDRVGTEAFF.

In the case of this clonotype: A read error may produce the germline difference seen at one junction end. The rearrangement uses TRBV5-6 and TRBJ2-6; 8 bases match TRBD1. The CDR3 runs 18 residues. CDR1 SGHDT and CDR2 YYEEEE come from the germline V gene. CDR3 loop: CARSLVRGRLTGANVLTF. The CDR3 DNA sequence: TGTGCCAGGAGCTTGGTCAGGGGGCGCCTTACTGGGGCCAACGTCCTGACTTTC.

This clonotype was counted at least ten times. This chain links TRBV15 with TRBJ2-1; no clear D. CDR1 and CDR2 from the germline V gene are LNHNV and YYDKDF (reference sequence). CDR3 size: 15 residues. With 1 base removed from V and 9 bases from J, the gap between germline ends came to 16 bases. CDR3 nucleotides: TGTGCCACCAGCAGAGTACAGAAGCTTTGGATTGAGCAGTTCTTC. Translated: CATSRVQKLWIEQFF.

A few counts support this clonotype. The rearrangement joins TRBV25-1 to TRBJ1-1; perhaps TRBD1 as D (5 bases). This CDR3 is 14 amino acids long. V was cut by 9 bases and J by 1 base, with 15 bases left in between. Germline values: CDR1 MGHDK, CDR2 SYGVNS. CDR3 in DNA: TGTGCCAGTGCCCAGGGTGGGGCGAACACTGAAGCTTTCTTT. Translation gives CASAQGGANTEAFF.

This clonotype was seen a few times. The chain links TRBV5-8 to TRBJ2-7, with TRBD1 matching over 9 bases. The CDR3 runs 14 residues. With 2 bases clipped from V and 4 bases from J, the junction kept 4 bases outside the gene matches. The germline V gene encodes CDR1 SGHTS and CDR2 YDEGEE. The CDR3: CASSLQGARYEQYF. CDR3 sequence (DNA): TGTGCCAGCAGCTTACAGGGGGCGCGTTACGAGCAGTACTTC.